The TCR beta chain under discussion was sequenced for a study of identical twins. The trim removed 6 bases at V and 7 bases at J, leaving 14 bases unmatched. There are 17 residues in the CDR3. Per the germline V gene, CDR1 is MNHNS and CDR2 is SASEGT. TCRdb independently ran MiXCR on the 5' RACE reads; one entry per CDR3 protein. The sample records approximately 490,000 distinct CDR3 sequences, 20% to 25% being singletons. These same data were also listed under a study on yellow fever vaccine responses in identical twins.

This TCR derives from a woman aged 18-35 years in good health. This chain uses TRBV6-1 with TRBJ2-1, with 11 positions matching TRBD2. Input material: CD4+ T cells sorted from blood. CDR3 loop: CASSMTSGETGLNEQFF. Written as DNA, the CDR3 is TGTGCCAGCAGCATGACTAGCGGGGAAACGGGTTTGAATGAGCAGTTCTTC.